The 21 T cell receptor beta chains listed next were all sequenced from one sample in a study of blood T cell repertoires in COVID-19. Measured with immunoSEQ multiplex PCR; TCRdb has only the in-frame clones, and not every one. The sample yields some 160,000 clones, 83% seen once. The sequencing sample was made of peripheral blood. The origin of the receptors is a human donor in a cohort sampled during active COVID-19.

This chain uses TRBV18 with TRBJ2-3, with TRBD2 matching 10 bases. The trim removed 1 base at V and 4 bases at J, leaving 8 bases unmatched. Germline V gene data show CDR1 as KGHSH and CDR2 as LQKENI. The CDR3 runs to 17 residues. For the CDR3, the DNA is TGTGCCAGCTCACCACTCGGGGCTAGCGGGGGTCCAGATACGCAGTATTTT. Protein product: CASSPLGASGGPDTQYF.

This chain joins TRBV4-3 and TRBJ1-1; D ambiguous. This CDR3 is built from 15 residues. Between the trimmed V and J ends, which lost 0 bases and 1 base, there was a span of 9 bases. The germline V gene encodes CDR1 LGHNA and CDR2 YSLEER. DNA for the CDR3: TGCGCCAGCAGCCAAGACTGGCCGTCGAACACTGAAGCTTTCTTT. Its translation is CASSQDWPSNTEAFF.

This chain joins TRBV6-5 and TRBJ1-5; D may be TRBD1 (5 bases). The CDR3 sequence is 15 residues long. Germline V lookup: CDR1 MNHEY, CDR2 SVGAGI. Trimming pared 0 bases from V and 2 bases from J, leaving 8 bases between. The CDR3: CASSYSMTGNQPQHF. The CDR3 DNA is TGTGCCAGCAGTTACTCGATGACAGGCAATCAGCCCCAGCATTTT.

V is TRBV27 and J is TRBJ1-2, with 9 nucleotides matching TRBD1. Per the germline V gene, CDR1 is MNHEY and CDR2 is SMNVEV (reference sequence). The CDR3 loop spans 13 amino acids. Trimming took 4 bases from V and 4 from J; bases not matched to a gene: 1. This CDR3 reads CASSWGQGYGYTF. In DNA form, the CDR3 reads TGTGCCAGCAGTTGGGGACAGGGCTATGGCTACACCTTC.

CDR3 protein: CATSDTTSGVEADTQYF. The CDR3, as DNA: TGTGCCACCAGTGACACTACTAGCGGGGTCGAGGCAGATACGCAGTATTTT. The chain links TRBV24-1 to TRBJ2-3; 10 nucleotides match TRBD2. V was clipped by 4 bases and J by 4 bases; unmatched bases: 10. This CDR3 is 17 amino acids long. Germline lookup yields CDR1 KGHDR and CDR2 SFDVKD.

The chain carries TRBV5-1 and TRBJ2-2; 8 nucleotides align to TRBD1. This CDR3 region has 16 residues. Losses at the gene ends were 4 bases for V and 2 bases for J; bases not matched to a gene: 7. Germline V gene sequence: CDR1 SGHRS, CDR2 YFSETQ. This chain's CDR3 is CASSPATGANTGELFF. The CDR3 bases are TGCGCCAGCAGCCCGGCGACAGGGGCAAACACCGGGGAGCTGTTTTTT.

The chain combines TRBV29-1 with TRBJ1-5; D remains unclear. The CDR3 is 13 residues long. Germline V gene data show CDR1 as SQVTM and CDR2 as ANQGSEA. The ends were cut back, 7 bases at V and 3 bases at J, with 13 bases in the middle. For the CDR3, the DNA is TGCAGCGCTGCCGGAGATACCAATCAGCCCCAGCATTTT. This translates into CSAAGDTNQPQHF.

CDR3 region: CASSGRCYEQYF. The CDR3 nucleotides are TGTGCCAGCAGCGGGAGATGCTACGAGCAGTACTTC. The chain is built from TRBV21-1 and TRBJ2-7; the table calls TRBD2, which could not be checked here. TRBV21-1 is noted as a pseudogene. This CDR3 has 12 residues.

CDR3 DNA sequence: TGTGCCAGCATGCTGGAGACGGCCTATGGCTACACCTTC. The encoded protein is CASMLETAYGYTF. The gene calls are TRBV6-5 and TRBJ1-2; D ambiguous. Germline lookup yields CDR1 MNHEY and CDR2 SVGAGI. V lost 7 bases and J 4 bases, leaving 13 bases between the germline ends. The CDR3 is 13 amino acids.

The rearrangement joins TRBV19 to TRBJ2-1, with 7 positions matching TRBD1. Per germline, CDR1 LNHDA and CDR2 SQIVND (reference sequence). The CDR3 loop spans 18 amino acids. V was pared by 0 bases and J by 0 bases, with 8 bases of the junction left unmatched. The CDR3 spells CASSIDPPHRGSYNEQFF. For the CDR3, the DNA is TGTGCCAGTAGTATAGATCCCCCCCACAGGGGCTCCTACAATGAGCAGTTCTTC.

This clone showed up just once. The V gene is TRBV18, the J gene TRBJ2-7; 8 bases agree with TRBD1. Germline V gene data show CDR1 as KGHSH and CDR2 as LQKENI. The CDR3 is 17 amino acids. Trimming removed 0 bases from V and 1 base from J; junction bases left unmatched: 8. DNA of the CDR3: TGTGCCAGCTCACCACCAGGGGCAGGGGGCGATTCCTACGAGCAGTACTTC. Protein product: CASSPPGAGGDSYEQYF. Using reference TRBV18 and TRBJ2-7 for the parts outside the CDR3, the full variable domain is NAGVMQNPRHLVRRRGQEARLRCSPMKGHSHVYWYRQLPEEGLKFMVYLQKENIIDESGMPKERFSAEFPKEGPSILRIQQVVRGDSAAYFCASSPPGAGGDSYEQYFGPGTRLTVT.

This clone has only a few counts. The genes are TRBV4-2 and TRBJ2-7, with 8 bases matching TRBD2. The CDR3 loop spans 15 amino acids. V shed 0 bases and J 1 base; nucleotides not matched to a gene: 2. Germline CDR1 and CDR2: LGHNA and YNFKEQ. The DNA for the CDR3 is TGTGCCAGCAGCCAAGAAGGCGGGAGGTCCTACGAGCAGTACTTC. Translation: CASSQEGGRSYEQYF.

The CDR3 nucleotides read TGTGCCAGCAGTTTATCTTCGGGACTCACTGAAGCTTTCTTT. Translation: CASSLSSGLTEAFF. The chain recombines TRBV28 with TRBJ1-1; tentatively, D is TRBD1 (5 bases). The V end was cut by 1 base, the J end by 4 bases, with 10 bases between. Germline V gene sequence: CDR1 MDHEN, CDR2 SYDVKM. CDR3 length: 14 amino acids.

There are a few counts of this clone. The chain links TRBV7-2 to TRBJ2-7, with D perhaps TRBD2 (5 bases). Germline lookup yields CDR1 SGHTA and CDR2 FQGNSA. V was shortened by 8 bases and J by 7 bases, with 21 bases between the two germline ends. This CDR3 is built from 14 residues. The CDR3 DNA sequence: TGTGCCAGCGAGAAGTTCGGCACGGACTTTGAGCAGTACTTC. It codes for CASEKFGTDFEQYF.

This clone was counted between two and nine times. V is TRBV4-1 and J is TRBJ1-3; D is uncertain. V was cut by 6 bases and J by 4 bases, with 7 bases left in between. This CDR3 has 12 residues. Germline V gives CDR1 MGHRA, CDR2 YSYEKL. DNA for the CDR3: TGCGCCAGCAGTTCTGTAGGAAACACCATATATTTT. Translated: CASSSVGNTIYF.

This clone was seen a single time. The gene calls are TRBV7-2 and TRBJ1-5, with 9 bases identical to TRBD1. V shed 5 bases and J 0 bases; nucleotides not matched to a gene: 2. The CDR3 is 15 amino acids. Germline V gene sequence: CDR1 SGHTA, CDR2 FQGNSA. The CDR3 coding sequence is TGTGCCAGCAGCCCGGACAGGGGTAGCAATCAGCCCCAGCATTTT. Protein: CASSPDRGSNQPQHF.

The CDR3 sequence is CASSLDGSSYEQYF. The CDR3 nucleotides read TGTGCCAGCAGCTTAGACGGGAGCTCCTACGAGCAGTACTTC. The V call is TRBV7-9, the J call TRBJ2-7, with D possibly matching TRBD2 (6 bases). CDR1 is SEHNR and CDR2 is FQNEAQ in the germline V gene (reference sequence). CDR3 length: 14 amino acids. V lost 1 base and J 0 bases, leaving 7 bases between the germline ends.

The rearrangement joins TRBV6-5 to TRBJ2-7; D ambiguous. With 7 bases removed from V and 2 bases from J, the gap between germline ends came to 9 bases. The CDR3 runs to 12 residues. The germline V gene encodes CDR1 MNHEY and CDR2 SVGAGI. The CDR3 reads CASTSNPYEQYF. The CDR3 nucleotides read TGTGCCAGCACTAGTAATCCCTACGAGCAGTACTTC.

The V gene is TRBV5-1, the J gene TRBJ2-7; a weak D match, TRBD1 (6 bases). Per germline, CDR1 SGHRS and CDR2 YFSETQ. This CDR3 has 13 amino acids. The V end was cut by 5 bases, the J end by 7 bases, with 16 bases between. This CDR3 reads CASRSTGSDEQYF. CDR3 DNA sequence: TGCGCCAGCAGATCAACAGGGTCGGATGAGCAGTACTTC.

The V call is TRBV6-2 or TRBV6-3, the J call TRBJ2-5, with D hard to call. Per the germline V gene, CDR1 is MNHEY and CDR2 is SVGEGT. The CDR3 runs 12 residues. Trimming pared 4 bases from V and 5 bases from J, leaving 8 bases between. The CDR3 nucleotides are TGTGCCAGCAGTTCGGTTCTTGAGACCCAGTACTTC. It is translated as CASSSVLETQYF.

V gene TRBV19 combines with J gene TRBJ1-2; D is possibly TRBD1 (6 bases). Trimming left V 8 bases short and J 0 bases short, with 13 bases between. Germline CDR1 LNHDA, CDR2 SQIVND (reference sequence). The CDR3 runs to 14 residues. CDR3: CASYNRAANYGYTF. CDR3 DNA: TGTGCCAGTTATAACAGGGCGGCTAACTATGGCTACACCTTC.